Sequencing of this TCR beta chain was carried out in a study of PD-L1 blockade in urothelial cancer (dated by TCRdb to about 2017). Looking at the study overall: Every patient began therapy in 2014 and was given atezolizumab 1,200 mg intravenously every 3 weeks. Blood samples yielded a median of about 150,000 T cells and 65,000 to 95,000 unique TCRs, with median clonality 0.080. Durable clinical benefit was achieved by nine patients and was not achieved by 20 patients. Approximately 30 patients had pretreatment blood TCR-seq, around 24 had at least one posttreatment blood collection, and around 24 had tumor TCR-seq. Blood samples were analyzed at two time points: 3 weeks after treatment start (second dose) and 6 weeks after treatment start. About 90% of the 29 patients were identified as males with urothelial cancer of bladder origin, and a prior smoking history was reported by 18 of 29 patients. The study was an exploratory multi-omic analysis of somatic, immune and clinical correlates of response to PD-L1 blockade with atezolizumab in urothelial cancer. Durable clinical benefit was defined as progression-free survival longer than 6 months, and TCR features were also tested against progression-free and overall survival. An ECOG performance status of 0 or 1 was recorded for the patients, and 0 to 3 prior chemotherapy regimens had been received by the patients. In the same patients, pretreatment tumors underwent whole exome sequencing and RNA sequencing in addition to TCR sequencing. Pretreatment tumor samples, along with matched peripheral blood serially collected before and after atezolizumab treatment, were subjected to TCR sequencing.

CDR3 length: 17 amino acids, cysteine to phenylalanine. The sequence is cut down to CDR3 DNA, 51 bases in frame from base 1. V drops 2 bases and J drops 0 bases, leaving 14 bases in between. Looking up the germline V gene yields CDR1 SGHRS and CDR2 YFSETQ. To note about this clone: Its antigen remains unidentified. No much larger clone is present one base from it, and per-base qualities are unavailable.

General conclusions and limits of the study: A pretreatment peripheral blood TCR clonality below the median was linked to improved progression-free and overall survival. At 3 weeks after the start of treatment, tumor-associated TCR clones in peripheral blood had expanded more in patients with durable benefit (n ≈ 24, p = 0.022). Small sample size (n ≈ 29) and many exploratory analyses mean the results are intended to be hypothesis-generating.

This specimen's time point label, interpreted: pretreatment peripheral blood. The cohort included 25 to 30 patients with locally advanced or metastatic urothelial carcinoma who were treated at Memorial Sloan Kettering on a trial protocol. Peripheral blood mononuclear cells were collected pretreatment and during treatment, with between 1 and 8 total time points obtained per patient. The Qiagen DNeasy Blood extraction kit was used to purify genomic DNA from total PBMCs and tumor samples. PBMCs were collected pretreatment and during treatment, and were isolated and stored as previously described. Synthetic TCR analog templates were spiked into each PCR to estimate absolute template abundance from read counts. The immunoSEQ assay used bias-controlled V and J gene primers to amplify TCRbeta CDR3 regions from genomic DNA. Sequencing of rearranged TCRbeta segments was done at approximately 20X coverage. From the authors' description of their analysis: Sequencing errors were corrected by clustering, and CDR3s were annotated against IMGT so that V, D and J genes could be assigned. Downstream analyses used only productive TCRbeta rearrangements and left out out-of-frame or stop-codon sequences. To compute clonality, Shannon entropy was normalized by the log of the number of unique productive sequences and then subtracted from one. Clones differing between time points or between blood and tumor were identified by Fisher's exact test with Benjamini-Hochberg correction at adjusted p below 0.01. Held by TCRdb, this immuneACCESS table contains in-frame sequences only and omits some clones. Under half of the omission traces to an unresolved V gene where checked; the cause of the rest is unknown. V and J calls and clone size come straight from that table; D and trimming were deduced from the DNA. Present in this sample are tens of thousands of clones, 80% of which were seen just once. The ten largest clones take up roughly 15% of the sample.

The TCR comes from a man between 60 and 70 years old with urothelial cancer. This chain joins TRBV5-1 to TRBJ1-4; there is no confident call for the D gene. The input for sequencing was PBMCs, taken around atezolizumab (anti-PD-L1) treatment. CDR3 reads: CASSFGQRAATNEKLFF. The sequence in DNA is TGCGCCAGCAGCTTCGGCCAGCGGGCGGCAACTAATGAAAAACTGTTTTTT. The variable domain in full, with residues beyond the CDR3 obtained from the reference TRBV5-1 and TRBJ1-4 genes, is KAGVTQTPRYLIKTRGQQVTLSCSPISGHRSVSWYQQTPGQGLQFLFEYFSETQRNKGNFPGRFSGRQFSNSRSEMNVSTLELGDSALYLCASSFGQRAATNEKLFFGSGTQLSVL.